Presented here are 32 T cell receptor beta chains from one specimen sequenced in a study of cytomegalovirus exposure and HLA in healthy donors. The primer mix had 60 Vbeta and 13 Jbeta primers. Only in-frame clones appear in the TCRdb table, and some are missing; sequencing was by immunoSEQ multiplex PCR. The table records about 120,000 clones, 80% of them present only once. Sequenced input: PBMCs. These receptors all come from a female donor in good health and CMV-seropositive.

The V gene is TRBV28, the J gene TRBJ2-1, with D perhaps matching TRBD1 (6 bases). Trimming stripped 4 bases from V and 0 bases from J, with 13 bases between. Germline V lookup: CDR1 MDHEN, CDR2 SYDVKM. CDR3 length: 16 residues. CDR3 DNA sequence: TGTGCCAGCAGTTCCCGGACAGCCCGCTCCTACAATGAGCAGTTCTTC. This sequence encodes CASSSRTARSYNEQFF.

The chain employs TRBV2 and TRBJ2-6; 11 bases align to TRBD1. Germline V lookup: CDR1 SNHLY, CDR2 FYNNEI. The CDR3 loop spans 18 amino acids. V shed 6 bases, J shed 1 base, and the junction held 8 bases outside the gene matches. This CDR3 reads CASRPGQGAPSGANVLTF. CDR3 nucleotides: TGTGCCAGCAGACCAGGACAGGGGGCCCCTTCTGGGGCCAACGTCCTGACTTTC.

The rearrangement uses TRBV30 and TRBJ1-1; TRBD1 agrees at 8 bases. V dropped 3 bases and J dropped 1; count of bases not matched to a gene: 4. CDR3 size: 14 residues. In germline, CDR1 is GTSNPN, CDR2 SVGIG (reference sequence). CDR3 region: CAWRGDRSNTEAFF. In DNA, the CDR3 is TGTGCCTGGAGAGGGGACAGGTCGAACACTGAAGCTTTCTTT.

V is TRBV7-2 and J is TRBJ2-2; D perhaps matches TRBD2 (5 bases). Trimming took 3 bases from V and 4 from J, leaving 15 bases between them. Germline values: CDR1 SGHTA, CDR2 FQGNSA. CDR3 length: 16 residues. CDR3 region: CASSFARPRATGELFF. The CDR3 DNA reads TGTGCCAGCAGCTTTGCCAGGCCGCGGGCCACCGGGGAGCTGTTTTTT.

This clone was observed once. The chain is built from TRBV28 and TRBJ2-2; weak D call: TRBD2 (6 bases). Germline V gene sequence: CDR1 MDHEN, CDR2 SYDVKM. CDR3 length equals 14 residues. The V end lost 2 bases, the J end lost 3 bases, and 7 bases lay between the germline ends. The CDR3: CASSLGGYTGELFF. Written as DNA, the CDR3 is TGTGCCAGCAGTTTAGGGGGGTACACCGGGGAGCTGTTTTTT.

The chain employs TRBV5-1 and TRBJ2-5, with 7 positions matching TRBD1. CDR1 and CDR2 (germline): SGHRS, YFSETQ. J was trimmed by 5 bases and V by 0 bases; bases with no gene match: 10. The length of the CDR3 is 16 residues. In nucleotides, the CDR3 is TGCGCCAGCAGCTTGGCTCCTCCGGGACAGCAGGAGACCCAGTACTTC. Translated: CASSLAPPGQQETQYF.

The chain joins TRBV19 to TRBJ2-3; 10 bases line up with TRBD1. Looked up from germline, CDR1 is LNHDA and CDR2 is SQIVND (reference sequence). CDR3 length equals 13 residues. DNA of the CDR3: TGTGCTTCCGGGACAGGGGTCACAGATACGCAGTATTTT. Protein sequence: CASGTGVTDTQYF.

A few counts support this clone. The CDR3 nucleotides are TGTGCCAGCAGCCGGGCTAGCGGGGGAACAGATACGCAGTATTTT. This gives the protein CASSRASGGTDTQYF. This chain joins TRBV4-2 and TRBJ2-3; 10 positions match TRBD2. The germline gives CDR1 LGHNA, CDR2 YNFKEQ. This CDR3 contains 15 residues. The junction had 4 bases not matched to a gene; V was cut back by 4 bases and J by 3 bases.

The V gene is TRBV7-3, the J gene TRBJ1-2, with D hard to call. V lost 5 bases, J lost 2 bases, and 12 bases lay in between. Germline V gene sequence: CDR1 SGHTA, CDR2 FQGTGA. The CDR3 sequence is 14 residues long. The CDR3 DNA follows: TGTGCCAGCAGCCCGCTAGGAGGGAACTATGGCTACACCTTC. Protein sequence: CASSPLGGNYGYTF.

CDR3 DNA sequence: TGTGCCAGCAGCTTAGGGCGGGGAGGCTATGGCTACACCTTC. This sequence encodes CASSLGRGGYGYTF. The chain couples TRBV7-6 to TRBJ1-2; D is unclear. Trimming removed 1 base from V and 4 bases from J, with 10 bases in between. Germline CDR1 is SGHVS and CDR2 is FNYEAQ. There are 14 residues in the CDR3.

A remark on this clone: The same CDR3 can be traced to other DNA sequences in this sample. The chain recombines TRBV14 with TRBJ2-5, with D unclear. Germline V gene data show CDR1 as SGHDN and CDR2 as FVKESK. This CDR3 region has 11 residues. V was shortened by 4 bases and J by 5 bases, with 5 bases between the two germline ends. CDR3 DNA sequence: TGTGCCAGCAGCCCCGGGGAGACCCAGTACTTC. This gives the protein CASSPGETQYF.

The chain recombines TRBV28 with TRBJ1-5, with 8 bases that match TRBD1. Trimming cost V 4 bases and J 0 bases; bases outside gene matches: 8. The germline gives CDR1 MDHEN, CDR2 SYDVKM. This CDR3 comprises 17 residues. The CDR3 region is CASSSPYRGGSNQPQHF. As DNA, the CDR3 is TGTGCCAGCAGTTCCCCTTACAGGGGGGGTAGCAATCAGCCCCAGCATTTT.

The chain combines TRBV11-2 with TRBJ1-1; D gene ambiguous. Deletions cut 0 bases from V and 2 bases from J, with 10 bases between. The CDR3 loop spans 15 amino acids. Germline V gives CDR1 SGHAT, CDR2 FQNNGV. CDR3 in amino acids: CASSLDRVGNTEAFF. As DNA, the CDR3 is TGTGCCAGCAGCTTAGACCGGGTAGGAAACACTGAAGCTTTCTTT.

V is TRBV5-5 and J is TRBJ1-1; 8 bases are a match to TRBD1. Germline V lookup: CDR1 SGHKS, CDR2 YYEKEE (reference sequence). With 3 bases clipped from V and 0 bases from J, the junction kept 10 bases outside the gene matches. The CDR3 runs 17 residues. The CDR3 is CASSSLDRASMNTEAFF. The CDR3, as DNA: TGTGCCAGCAGCTCCCTGGACAGGGCCTCAATGAACACTGAAGCTTTCTTT.

This chain joins TRBV6-4 and TRBJ1-5; 7 bases align to TRBD1. Germline V gene sequence: CDR1 MRHNA, CDR2 SNTAGT. The CDR3 totals 15 residues. After removal of 4 bases from V and 0 bases from J, the junction contained 3 bases not matched to a gene. Here the CDR3 reads CASSAGTDSNQPQHF. The DNA for the CDR3 is TGTGCCAGCAGTGCCGGGACAGATAGCAATCAGCCCCAGCATTTT.

This clone was detected a few times. The rearrangement joins TRBV18 to TRBJ2-7, with TRBD2 as a possible D gene (5 bases). CDR1 and CDR2 from the germline V gene are KGHSH and LQKENI. This CDR3 region has 12 residues. V was trimmed by 6 bases and J by 3 bases, leaving 9 bases between them. In DNA form, the CDR3 reads TGTGCCAGCTCCCCGGACTTCTACGAGCAGTACTTC. Protein product: CASSPDFYEQYF.

This chain uses TRBV4-3 with TRBJ2-7; D perhaps matches TRBD2 (5 bases). Germline V lookup: CDR1 LGHNA, CDR2 YSLEER. Trimming took 4 bases from V and 4 from J, leaving 17 bases between them. The CDR3 is 15 residues long. Written as DNA, the CDR3 is TGCGCCAGCAGCCGAGAGCCTCGGGGAGCATACGAGCAGTACTTC. It encodes CASSREPRGAYEQYF.

This clone was observed a single time. V and J are TRBV9 and TRBJ1-1; D is ambiguous. This CDR3 region has 13 residues. Trimming shortened V by 5 bases and J by 1 base, and 9 bases separated the two germline ends. Germline lookup yields CDR1 SGDLS and CDR2 YYNGEE. CDR3 sequence (DNA): TGTGCCAGCAGTCCGTGGAGGAACACTGAAGCTTTCTTT. This translates into CASSPWRNTEAFF. Together with reference TRBV9 and TRBJ1-1, the CDR3 gives the full variable domain: DSGVTQTPKHLITATGQRVTLRCSPRSGDLSVYWYQQSLDQGLQFLIQYYNGEERAKGNILERFSAQQFPDLHSELNLSSLELGDSALYFCASSPWRNTEAFFGQGTRLTVV.

This chain connects TRBV5-4 to TRBJ2-2; 10 nucleotides match TRBD2. Trimming at V came to 1 base and at J to 0 bases, leaving 6 bases not matched to a gene. CDR1 is SGHNT, CDR2 YYREEE, per germline (reference sequence). CDR3 length: 18 amino acids. CDR3 bases: TGTGCCAGCAGCTTGAAGCGGGGGGGAGCTGCGAACACCGGGGAGCTGTTTTTT. Protein sequence: CASSLKRGGAANTGELFF.

The CDR3 bases are TGTGCCAGCAGGGGGGGACAGGGGATTAGTAGTGCTGAAGCTTTCTTT. Translation: CASRGGQGISSAEAFF. The gene calls are TRBV2 and TRBJ1-1; TRBD1 matches at 10 bases. The V gene end was trimmed by 6 bases and the J gene end by 6 bases; junction bases not matched to a gene: 13. This CDR3 contains 16 residues. Germline V lookup: CDR1 SNHLY, CDR2 FYNNEI.

The genes are TRBV2 and TRBJ1-3, with a possible D match to TRBD1 (6 bases). In germline, CDR1 is SNHLY, CDR2 FYNNEI. The CDR3 extends over 15 amino acids. V lost 10 bases and J 3 bases, leaving 19 bases between the germline ends. The CDR3 loop is CATKRGSVNGNTIYF. CDR3 DNA: TGTGCCACTAAAAGGGGGTCCGTAAATGGAAACACCATATATTTT.

This chain joins TRBV19 and TRBJ2-2; TRBD2 aligns across 8 bases. Losses at the gene ends were 8 bases for V and 7 bases for J; bases not matched to a gene: 9. CDR1 is LNHDA and CDR2 is SQIVND in the germline V gene (reference sequence). The CDR3 runs to 14 residues. CDR3 sequence: CASLAGRTSGELFF. CDR3 DNA sequence: TGTGCCAGTTTAGCGGGGAGAACCAGCGGGGAGCTGTTTTTT.

This chain connects TRBV18 to TRBJ2-3; 8 bases align to TRBD2. Germline V gene sequence: CDR1 KGHSH, CDR2 LQKENI. The CDR3 is 13 amino acids. V was pared by 5 bases and J by 6 bases, with 4 bases of the junction left unmatched. CDR3: CASSSGTRDTQYF. The DNA for the CDR3 is TGTGCCAGCTCATCAGGGACTAGGGATACGCAGTATTTT.

A few counts support this clone. Other DNA sequences in this sample translate to the same CDR3. This sequence joins TRBV2 and TRBJ2-5; maybe TRBD1 (5 bases). V was cut by 6 bases and J by 1 base, with 9 bases left in between. This CDR3 contains 13 residues. Germline CDR1 SNHLY, CDR2 FYNNEI. This CDR3 reads CASSVDSQETQYF. CDR3 bases: TGTGCCAGCAGCGTCGACAGCCAAGAGACCCAGTACTTC.

The J gene is TRBJ2-5, the V gene TRBV29-1; D is unresolved. The CDR3 is 13 amino acids. The ends were cut back, 3 bases at V and 1 base at J, with 9 bases in the middle. CDR1 is SQVTM and CDR2 is ANQGSEA in the germline V gene. The CDR3, as DNA: TGCAGCGTTGACGGTCCGAGCCAAGAGACCCAGTACTTC. It translates to CSVDGPSQETQYF.

This clone was detected only a few times. This chain links TRBV27 with TRBJ1-1; D is unresolved. The germline V gene encodes CDR1 MNHEY and CDR2 SMNVEV (reference sequence). V dropped 11 bases and J dropped 0 bases, with 7 bases sitting between them. The CDR3 length is 11 residues. CDR3 in DNA: TGTGCCCCGGGAATGAACACTGAAGCTTTCTTT. This encodes CAPGMNTEAFF.

This chain links TRBV18 with TRBJ2-7, with 8 nucleotides matching TRBD1. Germline CDR1 is KGHSH and CDR2 is LQKENI. This CDR3 has 16 residues. Losses at the gene ends were 0 bases for V and 1 base for J; bases not matched to a gene: 5. The CDR3 region has the DNA TGTGCCAGCTCACCACCTAGTGGACAGGGATCCTACGAGCAGTACTTC. It specifies CASSPPSGQGSYEQYF.

In this sample, this clone turned up a few times. The rearrangement uses TRBV5-4 and TRBJ1-6; D call uncertain. Germline CDR1 is SGHNT and CDR2 is YYREEE (reference sequence). The germline V and J ends were trimmed by 2 bases and 7 bases, with 16 bases remaining between them. This CDR3 has 16 amino acids. The CDR3 DNA is TGTGCCAGCAGCTTCGACTTACGAACCGGCAATTCACCCCTCCACTTT. It translates to CASSFDLRTGNSPLHF.

The chain recombines TRBV5-1 with TRBJ2-1, with D tentatively TRBD1 (5 bases). Deletions cut 4 bases from V and 0 bases from J, with 14 bases between. The CDR3 extends over 16 amino acids. Germline V gene data show CDR1 as SGHRS and CDR2 as YFSETQ. The CDR3 coding sequence is TGCGCCAGCAGCCCCATTACAGGTCGCTCCTACAATGAGCAGTTCTTC. Translated: CASSPITGRSYNEQFF.

This sequence joins TRBV5-4 and TRBJ2-5; 11 nucleotides line up with TRBD1. V gave up 1 base and J gave up 6 bases; unmatched junction bases: 8. The CDR3 has 16 amino acids. The germline V gene has CDR1 SGHNT and CDR2 YYREEE (reference sequence). Here the CDR3 reads CASSLYPGQGDKTQYF. In nucleotides, the CDR3 is TGTGCCAGCAGCTTGTATCCGGGACAGGGGGACAAGACCCAGTACTTC.

This clone has a single count. The chain has TRBV5-1 and TRBJ2-2; 12 bases map to TRBD2. The CDR3 totals 16 residues. The V and J ends lost 8 bases and 3 bases, in that order; junction bases with no gene match: 8. The germline V gene encodes CDR1 SGHRS and CDR2 YFSETQ. In DNA form, the CDR3 reads TGCGCCAGTTCCTGGACTAGCGGGGTAGACACCGGGGAGCTGTTTTTT. Protein: CASSWTSGVDTGELFF. The full variable domain, with the rest looked up from reference TRBV5-1 and TRBJ2-2, is KAGVTQTPRYLIKTRGQQVTLSCSPISGHRSVSWYQQTPGQGLQFLFEYFSETQRNKGNFPGRFSGRQFSNSRSEMNVSTLELGDSALYLCASSWTSGVDTGELFFGEGSRLTVL.

V usage is TRBV5-5 and J usage is TRBJ1-4; D is possibly TRBD1 (5 bases). Germline assignment: CDR1 SGHKS and CDR2 YYEKEE (reference sequence). V lost 0 bases to trimming and J lost 13 bases, with 16 bases between them. The CDR3 runs to 14 residues. This CDR3 is CASSLEYLGPLLFF. CDR3 nucleotide sequence: TGTGCCAGCAGCTTGGAGTATCTGGGGCCGTTACTGTTTTTT.